This TCR beta chain was captured in a study of T cells in Graves' hyperthyroidism and ophthalmopathy. General observations from the study: Separating ophthalmopathy from stable hyperthyroidism was achieved by a 13 V-J model.

Stable hyperthyroidism: no ophthalmopathy progression over 18 months of follow-up. This clonotype was counted many times. Its target is not known. Amplification targeted TCR beta CDR3 regions from RNA transcripts. Carried out on the TCR CDR3, a first-round RT-PCR used the HTBI primer set. MiXCR, run by TCRdb on the multiplex PCR reads, gives a single entry per CDR3 protein. The sample yields 45,000 to 50,000 distinct CDR3 sequences, about half seen once. Material: peripheral blood or thyroid tissue (not recorded which). This receptor was taken from a woman between 50 and 59 years old with Graves' hyperthyroidism.

CDR3 DNA: TGTGCCACTACGTCCGCAGCAACTAATGAAAAACTGTTTTTT. This sequence encodes CATTSAATNEKLFF. The V gene is TRBV28, the J gene TRBJ1-4; no definite D call. The CDR3 totals 14 residues. V shed 10 bases and J shed 0 bases, with 12 bases lying between them. In germline, CDR1 is MDHEN, CDR2 SYDVKM.